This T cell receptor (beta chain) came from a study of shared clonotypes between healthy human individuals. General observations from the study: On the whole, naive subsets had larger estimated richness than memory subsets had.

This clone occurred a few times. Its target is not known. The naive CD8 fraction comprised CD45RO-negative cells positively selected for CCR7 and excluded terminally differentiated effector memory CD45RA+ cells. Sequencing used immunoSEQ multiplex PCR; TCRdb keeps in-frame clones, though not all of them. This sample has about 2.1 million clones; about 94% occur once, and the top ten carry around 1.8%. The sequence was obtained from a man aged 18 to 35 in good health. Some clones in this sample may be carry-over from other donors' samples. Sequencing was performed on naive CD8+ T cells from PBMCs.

CDR3 sequence (DNA): TGCGCCAGCAGCCAAGTAGTGCAGGGATCAAACACTGAAGCTTTCTTT. Translating it yields CASSQVVQGSNTEAFF. This chain connects TRBV4-1 to TRBJ1-1; a weak D match, TRBD1 (5 bases). The V gene lost 1 base and the J gene lost 2 bases, with 14 bases spanning the gap. From germline, CDR1 is MGHRA and CDR2 YSYEKL. The CDR3 contains 16 residues.